This TCR beta chain emerged from a study of cytomegalovirus exposure and HLA in healthy donors. The PCR made use of 60 Vbeta and 13 Jbeta primers. The protocol was immunoSEQ multiplex PCR, while the TCRdb copy is restricted to in-frame clones and leaves out a portion. The sample has approximately 91,000 clones; roughly two thirds are singletons. The V gene end was trimmed by 1 base and the J gene end by 2 bases; junction bases not matched to a gene: 7. This CDR3 has 17 residues. Germline V CDR1 and CDR2: SGHDN, FVKESK. The sequence derives from a female donor in good health and CMV-seronegative. J is TRBJ2-7 and V is TRBV14, with 11 positions matching TRBD2. The material sequenced was PBMCs. CDR3 residues: CASSQVRTSGPTYEQYF. The CDR3 nucleotides are TGTGCCAGCAGCCAAGTTAGGACTAGCGGGCCAACCTACGAGCAGTACTTC.